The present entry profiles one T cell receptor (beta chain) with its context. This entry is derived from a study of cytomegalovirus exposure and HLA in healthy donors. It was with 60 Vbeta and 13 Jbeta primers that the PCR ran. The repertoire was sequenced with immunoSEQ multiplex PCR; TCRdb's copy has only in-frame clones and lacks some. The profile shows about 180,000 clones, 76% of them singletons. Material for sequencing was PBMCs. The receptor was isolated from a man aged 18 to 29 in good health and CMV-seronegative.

The chain's CDR3 is CAWSPRGSNGNTIYF. As DNA, the CDR3 is TGTGCCTGGAGTCCGCGAGGGTCAAATGGGAACACCATATATTTT. The chain is built from TRBV30 and TRBJ1-3, with unresolved D. Per the germline V gene, CDR1 is GTSNPN and CDR2 is SVGIG (reference sequence). V gave up 2 bases and J gave up 7 bases, with 18 bases separating them. The CDR3 length is 15 residues.